This TCR beta chain was captured by sequencing in a study of CD8 T cells in ankylosing spondylitis listed by TCRdb under 2017. In terms of the full investigation: T cell receptor beta repertoires were profiled in healthy donors and ankylosing spondylitis patients so that disease-linked TCR variants could be found. The whole study cohort included over a hundred healthy donors and roughly 24 ankylosing spondylitis patients. Peripheral blood samples were taken, and synovial fluid was additionally collected from ankylosing spondylitis patients.

This clonotype was picked up a small number of times. The clone's antigen remains unknown. No much larger clone exists at a distance of one base, and base qualities are not known. Sequencing was performed on an Illumina HiSeq 2500. Quantitative 5'-RACE with molecular barcodes was the method used to prepare the TCR beta libraries. The authors' analysis ran thus. A new computational method based on a probabilistic model of VDJ rearrangement was used to identify disease-linked TCR variants. TCRdb handled the public reads itself, with Q25 trimming in fastp and clone calling in MiXCR, and kept productive beta chains. CDR3 protein duplicates are merged, each entry listing the most common genes and DNA. TCRdb's processing, not the study's, gives the V and J calls here. For this sample there are some 800,000 distinct CDR3 sequences; 12% appear just once. The top ten clones comprise 0.45% to 0.6% of the sample.

Spanning cysteine to phenylalanine, the CDR3 consists of 15 amino acids. Only the CDR3 part of the read is kept: 45 bases, read in frame from the first base. CDR1 MNHEY and CDR2 SVGAGI were looked up in the germline V gene. Trimming costs V 6 bases and J 2 bases, and their ends lie 14 bases apart. The full study reports these points: The disease-linked clones had a CD8+ phenotype and were found at relatively low frequencies in peripheral blood. According to the report, matched synovial fluid samples from ankylosing spondylitis patients were significantly enriched for the disease-linked clones. Blood from ankylosing spondylitis patients appeared to be characterized by a TCR beta motif made up of under ten highly homologous amino acid variants. Some TCR beta motif variants had previously been reported in synovial fluid and blood of reactive arthritis patients, which suggested common disease-initiation mechanisms.

Specimen: blood, either unsorted or a sorted T cell fraction (not recorded which). The receptor chain draws on TRBV6-5 and TRBJ2-1; D gene: possibly TRBD1, on 6 matching bases. The clonotype originates from a male donor with ankylosing spondylitis. The CDR3 sequence is CASSYTGSPYNEQFF. In nucleotides, the sequence is TGTGCCAGCAGCTATACAGGGTCCCCCTACAATGAGCAGTTCTTC.